Following are 32 T cell receptor beta chains from one sample sequenced in a study of blood T cells in healthy people across ages. A J-beta primer mix and a sample-barcoded 5' primer were used in a second PCR of about 7 to 12 cycles. From the 5' RACE reads, TCRdb called clonotypes with MiXCR, one entry per CDR3 protein. The sample contains a few hundred thousand distinct CDR3 sequences, roughly half of which appear only once. Sequenced sample: blood. The receptors stem from a man between 60 and 75 years old in good health.

The sample holds one count of this clonotype. The V gene is TRBV7-2, the J gene TRBJ2-5, with TRBD2 matching 12 bases. CDR1 and CDR2 (germline): SGHTA, FQGNSA. This CDR3 contains 17 residues. Trimming at V came to 1 base and at J to 11 bases, leaving 14 bases not matched to a gene. The CDR3 sequence is CASSLGLAGGSVNEQYF. CDR3 coding DNA: TGTGCCAGCAGCTTAGGGCTAGCGGGAGGGAGCGTCAATGAGCAGTACTTC.

This clonotype was seen a few times. The chain employs TRBV7-2 and TRBJ2-1; D call uncertain. The germline V gene encodes CDR1 SGHTA and CDR2 FQGNSA. Trimming took off 1 base at V and 8 bases at J, with 6 bases between the two ends. The CDR3 has 12 amino acids. The CDR3 bases are TGTGCCAGCAGCTTAGACGTGGATGAGCAGTTCTTC. Translating it yields CASSLDVDEQFF.

This chain connects TRBV9 to TRBJ2-7; 7 nucleotides align to TRBD1. V lost 0 bases to trimming and J lost 3 bases; unmatched junction nucleotides: 3. Germline V gives CDR1 SGDLS, CDR2 YYNGEE. This CDR3 spans 14 amino acids. Here the CDR3 reads CASSVARQGYEQYF. The CDR3 coding sequence is TGTGCCAGCAGCGTAGCCCGACAGGGCTACGAGCAGTACTTC.

The chain is built from TRBV6-6 and TRBJ2-7, with 12 nucleotides matching TRBD2. Germline CDR1 reads MNHNY; CDR2 reads SVGAGI (reference sequence). There are 14 residues in the CDR3. V gave up 6 bases and J gave up 4 bases; unmatched junction bases: 4. CDR3 DNA: TGTGCCAGCAGCTCTAGCGGGGGGGGGTACGAGCAGTACTTC. This sequence encodes CASSSSGGGYEQYF.

J is TRBJ2-1 and V is TRBV4-2; D might be TRBD2 (5 bases). The length of the CDR3 is 15 residues. The germline V gene has CDR1 LGHNA and CDR2 YNFKEQ. V was shortened by 0 bases and J by 3 bases, with 9 bases between the two germline ends. The CDR3: CASSQDLAGYNEQFF. The CDR3 region has the DNA TGTGCCAGCAGCCAAGATTTGGCGGGCTACAATGAGCAGTTCTTC.

Worth noting for this clonotype: Germline is not matched at one junction end, which may reflect a read error. The chain employs TRBV4-1 and TRBJ2-1; D unresolved. The germline gives CDR1 MGHRA, CDR2 YSYEKL. The CDR3 runs to 15 residues. In nucleotides, the CDR3 is TGCGCCAGTAGCCCCAAAGGCAGAGATTACAATGAGCAGTTCTTC. Protein sequence: CASSPKGRDYNEQFF.

The chain links TRBV7-9 to TRBJ2-5; maybe TRBD2 (6 bases). The V gene lost 4 bases and the J gene lost 4 bases, with 10 bases spanning the gap. Germline values: CDR1 SEHNR, CDR2 FQNEAQ (reference sequence). The CDR3 is 13 amino acids. DNA of the CDR3: TGTGCCAGCAGCTCGGGAGTTGGAGAGACCCAGTACTTC. Protein: CASSSGVGETQYF.

The sample holds a few counts of this clonotype. The chain combines TRBV20-1 with TRBJ1-5, with D hard to call. V was trimmed by 4 bases and J by 4 bases, leaving 11 bases between them. The CDR3 sequence is 13 residues long. CDR1 DFQATT and CDR2 SNEGSKA come from the germline V gene (reference sequence). The CDR3 sequence is CSATDNPNQPQHF. In nucleotides, the CDR3 is TGCAGTGCTACTGACAACCCGAATCAGCCCCAGCATTTT.

This chain links TRBV25-1 with TRBJ2-5; 9 bases map to TRBD2. J was trimmed by 1 base and V by 8 bases; bases with no gene match: 8. Germline values: CDR1 MGHDK, CDR2 SYGVNS. The CDR3 contains 15 residues. The chain's CDR3 is CASSLLAGIQETQYF. Here the CDR3 DNA reads TGTGCCAGCTCTCTTCTAGCGGGGATCCAAGAGACCCAGTACTTC.

This clonotype was seen only a few times. CDR3 in DNA: TGTGCCAGCAGCGTTCGGACAGCGGGCTGGTACGAGCAGTACTTC. It yields the protein CASSVRTAGWYEQYF. The rearrangement joins TRBV21-1 to TRBJ2-7; TRBD1 is taken as the D call from the table, unchecked against the DNA. TRBV21-1 counts as a pseudogene. The CDR3 consists of 15 residues.

This rearrangement joins TRBV7-8 to TRBJ2-7; 12 positions agree with TRBD2. Trimming cost V 6 bases and J 3 bases; bases outside gene matches: 6. This CDR3 spans 15 amino acids. The germline CDR1 and CDR2 sequences are SGHVS and FQNEAQ. The CDR3 region is CASSPWTSGIYEQYF. CDR3 DNA sequence: TGTGCCAGCAGTCCCTGGACTAGCGGGATCTACGAGCAGTACTTC.

The chain recombines TRBV7-2 with TRBJ1-5; TRBD1 is a possible D gene (6 bases). The germline gives CDR1 SGHTA, CDR2 FQGNSA. The CDR3 covers 13 residues. Trimming removed 6 bases from V and 7 bases from J, with 13 bases in between. CDR3 DNA: TGTGCCAGCAGACAGGGCCCGGGGCAGCCCCAGCATTTT. As protein: CASRQGPGQPQHF.

The CDR3 coding sequence is TGTGCCAGCTCACCAAAACAGGACCGGGACAGGGGGTGGCAGTACTATGGCTACACCTTC. Translating it yields CASSPKQDRDRGWQYYGYTF. V and J are TRBV18 and TRBJ1-2, with TRBD1 identical over 11 bases. This CDR3 is 20 amino acids long. The germline V gene has CDR1 KGHSH and CDR2 LQKENI. V lost 2 bases and J lost 3; bases outside the gene matches: 17. The variable domain in full, completed from reference TRBV18 and TRBJ1-2, reads NAGVMQNPRHLVRRRGQEARLRCSPMKGHSHVYWYRQLPEEGLKFMVYLQKENIIDESGMPKERFSAEFPKEGPSILRIQQVVRGDSAAYFCASSPKQDRDRGWQYYGYTFGSGTRLTVV.

This clonotype was observed a single time. At one end the junction does not follow the germline gene, possibly because of a read error. V gene TRBV4-3 combines with J gene TRBJ2-1; 9 positions match TRBD1. The CDR3 extends over 15 amino acids. CDR1 is LGHNA and CDR2 is YSLEER in the germline V gene. The CDR3 DNA reads TGCGCCAGCAGCCGCCGACAGGGGGGAACCTACGAGCGGTTCTTC. Protein product: CASSRRQGGTYERFF.

This chain uses TRBV7-2 with TRBJ2-3; 7 nucleotides agree with TRBD1. Germline assignment: CDR1 SGHTA and CDR2 FQGNSA. Trimming removed 5 bases from V and 8 bases from J; junction bases left unmatched: 13. The length of the CDR3 is 15 residues. The CDR3 DNA is TGTGCCAGCAGCCCCCGGGACAGCTATCTCGGTACGCAGTATTTT. Translation gives CASSPRDSYLGTQYF. The whole variable domain, filled in from reference TRBV7-2 and TRBJ2-3, reads GAGVSQSPSNKVTEKGKDVELRCDPISGHTALYWYRQSLGQGLEFLIYFQGNSAPDKSGLPSDRFSAERTGGSVSTLTIQRTQQEDSAVYLCASSPRDSYLGTQYFGPGTRLTVL.

This clonotype was counted between two and nine times. The chain has TRBV7-6 and TRBJ2-5, with a weak D call TRBD1 (6 bases). The CDR3 runs 11 residues. Germline CDR1 and CDR2: SGHVS and FNYEAQ. Trimming cost V 8 bases and J 2 bases, with 6 bases left between them. CDR3 in DNA: TGTGCCAGCGGACAGCAAGAGACCCAGTACTTC. Translating gives CASGQQETQYF.

This clonotype was observed a handful of times. This sequence joins TRBV29-1 and TRBJ2-1, with TRBD2 identical over 13 bases. Unmatched junction bases numbered 4, after V lost 8 bases and J lost 6 bases. The V gene's germline CDR1 is SQVTM and CDR2 ANQGSEA. The CDR3 extends over 13 amino acids. CDR3: CSLGTSGTNEQFF. CDR3 bases: TGCAGCCTTGGGACTAGCGGGACCAATGAGCAGTTCTTC.

This clonotype was detected once. The V call is TRBV7-2, the J call TRBJ2-3; 7 nucleotides agree with TRBD2. Germline V gene data show CDR1 as SGHTA and CDR2 as FQGNSA. Trimming at V came to 1 base and at J to 2 bases, leaving 15 bases not matched to a gene. This CDR3 is 19 amino acids long. CDR3 protein: CASSLVGAWSRGNTDTQYF. CDR3 sequence (DNA): TGTGCCAGCAGCTTAGTAGGGGCGTGGTCGCGGGGGAACACAGATACGCAGTATTTT.

This chain connects TRBV5-1 to TRBJ2-5; D may be TRBD1 (5 bases). CDR3 length: 15 amino acids. V lost 1 base and J 5 bases, leaving 15 bases between the germline ends. CDR1 and CDR2 from the germline V gene are SGHRS and YFSETQ. CDR3 sequence (DNA): TGCGCCAGCAGCTTGTCTCAGGGTTCTTGGGAGACCCAGTACTTC. Protein product: CASSLSQGSWETQYF.

V usage is TRBV29-1 and J usage is TRBJ2-3; D gene ambiguous. V lost 7 bases to trimming and J lost 7 bases, with 15 bases between them. The CDR3 runs 12 residues. The germline gives CDR1 SQVTM, CDR2 ANQGSEA. Here the CDR3 DNA reads TGCAGCGCTGTTGGGCCGATTAATACGCAGTATTTT. This translates into CSAVGPINTQYF.

Worth noting for this clonotype: A much larger clone lies a single base off, so this may be a read error. The chain is built from TRBV20-1 and TRBJ1-6; a weak D match, TRBD1 (6 bases). The CDR3 contains 14 residues. Germline CDR1 is DFQATT and CDR2 is SNEGSKA (reference sequence). DNA of the CDR3: TGCAGTGCTAGAGGTCAGGGGACTAATCCACCCCTCCACTTT. Encoded protein: CSARGQGTNPPLHF.

The gene calls are TRBV27 and TRBJ2-3; 10 bases fit TRBD1. V lost 5 bases and J lost 8; bases outside the gene matches: 10. From germline, CDR1 is MNHEY and CDR2 SMNVEV (reference sequence). This CDR3 has 15 residues. CDR3 protein: CASSRPGQGLGTQYF. CDR3 sequence (DNA): TGTGCCAGCAGTCGACCGGGACAGGGGCTTGGTACGCAGTATTTT.

This clonotype was observed many times. The chain joins TRBV20-1 to TRBJ1-4, with no clear D. CDR3 size: 11 residues. The V end was cut by 5 bases, the J end by 7 bases, with 8 bases between. Germline assignment: CDR1 DFQATT and CDR2 SNEGSKA (reference sequence). The CDR3 sequence is CSAEAGEKLFF. The CDR3 nucleotides read TGCAGTGCTGAGGCTGGTGAAAAACTGTTTTTT.

This clonotype was picked up a small number of times. The rearrangement joins TRBV6-2 or TRBV6-3 to TRBJ2-1, with D perhaps assigned TRBD1 or TRBD2 (6 bases each). The CDR3 has 16 residues. Per the germline V gene, CDR1 is MNHEY and CDR2 is SVGEGT. The V end was cut by 8 bases, the J end by 7 bases, with 24 bases between. Written as DNA, the CDR3 is TGTGCCAGCTCCCGGAGGGGGGTTCTGCAGGTGAATGAGCAGTTCTTC. Translation gives CASSRRGVLQVNEQFF.

The rearrangement links TRBV5-1 to TRBJ1-2; 9 nucleotides match TRBD1. The CDR3 length is 15 residues. Unmatched junction bases numbered 9, after V lost 4 bases and J lost 5 bases. CDR1 and CDR2 (germline): SGHRS, YFSETQ. CDR3 loop: CASSPGQGIGYGYTF. Here the CDR3 DNA reads TGCGCCAGCAGCCCGGGACAGGGTATAGGGTATGGCTACACCTTC.

The chain links TRBV7-2 to TRBJ2-4; no definite D call. TRBJ2-5 explains the end of the DNA better; the J call may be wrong. The germline gives CDR1 SGHTA, CDR2 FQGNSA. There are 14 residues in the CDR3. CDR3 region: CASSQPELQETQYF. CDR3 in DNA: TGTGCCAGCAGCCAGCCCGAGCTTCAAGAGACCCAGTACTTC.

Only a few counts were recorded for this clonotype. The chain employs TRBV12-3 or TRBV12-4 and TRBJ2-4; 13 positions match TRBD2. Losses at the gene ends were 6 bases for V and 0 bases for J; bases not matched to a gene: 2. There are 16 residues in the CDR3. The CDR3 nucleotides are TGTGCCAGCAGGGGACTAGCGGGACTAGCCAAAAACATTCAGTACTTC. This encodes CASRGLAGLAKNIQYF.

This clonotype was recorded a few times. The V call is TRBV28, the J call TRBJ2-1, with 7 bases lining up with TRBD2. This CDR3 has 15 residues. The V and J ends lost 8 bases and 9 bases, in that order; junction bases with no gene match: 16. Per germline, CDR1 MDHEN and CDR2 SYDVKM. This CDR3 reads CASGAIGLGGSEQFF. In nucleotides, the CDR3 is TGTGCCAGCGGTGCGATCGGACTAGGCGGGTCTGAGCAGTTCTTC.

This clonotype was seen only a few times. The chain employs TRBV29-1 and TRBJ2-3; D tentatively fits TRBD1 or TRBD2 (5 bases each). CDR1 and CDR2 (germline): SQVTM, ANQGSEA. The CDR3 length is 15 residues. Deletions cut 8 bases from V and 4 bases from J, with 22 bases between. The CDR3 nucleotides read TGCAGCACCCGGGACCTACCACCCCTCCCAGATACGCAGTATTTT. Translation gives CSTRDLPPLPDTQYF.

The V call is TRBV5-1, the J call TRBJ1-2; D is perhaps TRBD1 (5 bases). CDR1 and CDR2 (germline): SGHRS, YFSETQ. The CDR3 spans 15 residues. V was cut by 5 bases and J by 1 base, with 15 bases left in between. CDR3 coding DNA: TGCGCCAGCAGAGTTTCCCCGACAGATAACTATGGCTACACCTTC. Protein sequence: CASRVSPTDNYGYTF. Looking up the rest from reference TRBV5-1 and TRBJ1-2 gives the full variable domain: KAGVTQTPRYLIKTRGQQVTLSCSPISGHRSVSWYQQTPGQGLQFLFEYFSETQRNKGNFPGRFSGRQFSNSRSEMNVSTLELGDSALYLCASRVSPTDNYGYTFGSGTRLTVV.

The rearrangement links TRBV28 to TRBJ2-7; perhaps TRBD2 as D (6 bases). The V gene lost 4 bases and the J gene lost 4 bases, with 17 bases spanning the gap. CDR1 is MDHEN and CDR2 is SYDVKM in the germline V gene. The CDR3 is 15 residues long. CDR3 region: CASSSLPGLKYEQYF. The CDR3 region has the DNA TGTGCCAGCAGTTCCCTCCCGGGACTTAAATACGAGCAGTACTTC.

The chain is built from TRBV7-3 and TRBJ2-1; D tentatively fits TRBD1 or TRBD2 (7 bases each). CDR1 SGHTA and CDR2 FQGTGA come from the germline V gene. Trimming took 5 bases from V and 7 from J, leaving 18 bases between them. This CDR3 spans 15 amino acids. CDR3 in amino acids: CASSPQGGGLNEQFF. In nucleotides, the CDR3 is TGTGCCAGCAGCCCCCAGGGGGGGGGTCTTAATGAGCAGTTCTTC.